Presented here are 29 T cell receptor beta chains from one specimen sequenced in a study of blood T cells in healthy people across ages. The second PCR ran about 7 to 12 cycles with a sample-barcoded 5' primer and J-beta primers. TCRdb ran MiXCR on the 5' RACE reads and lists one entry per CDR3 protein. The sample lists around 1,000,000 distinct CDR3 sequences; about 25% were seen once. This same sample was also part of a study on T cells of mothers and their children.

The sequencing sample was made of blood. The receptors were gathered from a girl aged 2 to 10 in good health.

This rearrangement joins TRBV7-8 to TRBJ2-5; the D gene is possibly TRBD2 (5 bases). V was clipped by 3 bases and J by 5 bases, with 13 bases between them. CDR1 SGHVS and CDR2 FQNEAQ come from the germline V gene. The CDR3 is 14 amino acids. CDR3 in amino acids: CASSFSPGKETQYF. DNA of the CDR3: TGTGCCAGCAGCTTCAGTCCCGGGAAGGAGACCCAGTACTTC. The full variable domain, rest sourced from reference TRBV7-8 and TRBJ2-5, is GAGVSQSPRYKVAKRGQDVALRCDPISGHVSLFWYQQALGQGPEFLTYFQNEAQLDKSGLPSDRFFAERPEGSVSTLKIQRTQQEDSAVYLCASSFSPGKETQYFGPGTRLLVL.

This clonotype was detected only a few times. This chain links TRBV28 with TRBJ2-5; 8 nucleotides align to TRBD1. V was pared by 4 bases and J by 5 bases, with 6 bases of the junction left unmatched. CDR1 is MDHEN and CDR2 is SYDVKM in the germline V gene. The CDR3 length is 14 residues. The chain's CDR3 is CASSWAGGTETQYF. CDR3 bases: TGTGCCAGCAGTTGGGCAGGGGGCACGGAGACCCAGTACTTC.

This clonotype came up a few times. The genes are TRBV7-2 and TRBJ2-4; D remains ambiguous. V lost 1 base to trimming and J lost 5 bases, with 9 bases between them. This CDR3 is built from 14 residues. Germline V gene sequence: CDR1 SGHTA, CDR2 FQGNSA. The CDR3 spells CASSLVLSENIQYF. CDR3 in DNA: TGTGCCAGCAGCTTAGTTTTGTCTGAAAACATTCAGTACTTC.

This clonotype has a handful of counts. The V call is TRBV7-2, the J call TRBJ2-3; 11 bases match TRBD2. CDR1 is SGHTA and CDR2 is FQGNSA in the germline V gene. J gave up 4 bases and V 9 bases, and 9 bases lay outside the gene matches. The CDR3 consists of 15 residues. CDR3 sequence: CASSLAGGPADTQYF. In DNA form, the CDR3 reads TGTGCCAGTTCTTTAGCGGGGGGGCCCGCAGATACGCAGTATTTT.

The CDR3 nucleotides read TGTGCCAGCAGCCTCCTCCCAGCGGACGGGAACAATGAGCAGTTCTTC. This codes for CASSLLPADGNNEQFF. V gene TRBV7-3 combines with J gene TRBJ2-1; perhaps TRBD2 as D (5 bases). The V gene lost 5 bases and the J gene lost 5 bases, with 19 bases spanning the gap. The CDR3 has 16 amino acids. In germline, CDR1 is SGHTA, CDR2 FQGTGA. Full variable domain (rest looked up from reference TRBV7-3 and TRBJ2-1): GAGVSQTPSNKVTEKGKYVELRCDPISGHTALYWYRQSLGQGPEFLIYFQGTGAADDSGLPNDRFFAVRPEGSVSTLKIQRTERGDSAVYLCASSLLPADGNNEQFFGPGTRLTVL.

This clonotype was found a few times. CDR3 amino acids: CSLDRVFFNEKLFF. DNA of the CDR3: TGCAGCCTCGACAGGGTATTTTTTAATGAAAAACTGTTTTTT. V usage is TRBV20-1 and J usage is TRBJ1-4, with 7 nucleotides matching TRBD1. Per the germline V gene, CDR1 is DFQATT and CDR2 is SNEGSKA (reference sequence). CDR3 length equals 14 residues.

V usage is TRBV5-1 and J usage is TRBJ1-2; 7 nucleotides line up with TRBD1. The germline V gene has CDR1 SGHRS and CDR2 YFSETQ. The CDR3 has 16 amino acids. J lost 8 bases, V lost 0 bases, and 13 bases had no gene match. The CDR3 loop reads CASSLARLEGAIGYTF. CDR3 bases: TGCGCCAGCAGCTTGGCCAGATTGGAGGGGGCCATAGGCTACACCTTC.

This clonotype turned up a few times. The rearrangement uses TRBV3-1 and TRBJ2-5; D is uncertain. The V gene lost 4 bases and the J gene lost 2 bases, with 14 bases spanning the gap. The CDR3 totals 15 residues. Germline V gene data show CDR1 as LGHDT and CDR2 as YNNKEL (reference sequence). In DNA form, the CDR3 reads TGTGCCAGCAGCCGAAGTCCGGCACCACAAGAGACCCAGTACTTC. This translates into CASSRSPAPQETQYF.

The J gene is TRBJ1-1, the V gene TRBV25-1; 7 nucleotides align to TRBD1. Germline CDR1 MGHDK, CDR2 SYGVNS. CDR3 length equals 14 residues. The trim removed 7 bases at V and 4 bases at J, leaving 9 bases unmatched. CDR3 residues: CASTTGEASTEAFF. The CDR3, as DNA: TGTGCCAGCACCACAGGGGAGGCTTCCACTGAAGCTTTCTTT.

A few counts support this clonotype. This chain connects TRBV7-3 to TRBJ2-7; tentatively, D is TRBD2 (5 bases). Germline CDR1 SGHTA, CDR2 FQGTGA. The CDR3 is 15 residues long. The V and J ends lost 2 bases and 2 bases respectively, with 13 bases between them. The CDR3 loop reads CASSLLPGKAYEQYF. The CDR3 DNA follows: TGTGCCAGCAGCTTACTTCCCGGGAAGGCCTACGAGCAGTACTTC.

The table lists this clonotype with a few counts. The chain is built from TRBV7-3 and TRBJ2-3, with D possibly TRBD2 on 5 matching bases. Trimming removed 1 base from V and 2 bases from J, with 10 bases in between. Germline CDR1 is SGHTA and CDR2 is FQGTGA. The CDR3 loop spans 15 amino acids. For the CDR3, the DNA is TGTGCCAGCAGCTTAAGCGGGTTCCTCACAGATACGCAGTATTTT. Translated: CASSLSGFLTDTQYF.

This clonotype was seen a few times. The chain couples TRBV20-1 to TRBJ1-1; 9 bases agree with TRBD1. The CDR3 spans 15 residues. V trimming: 7 bases; J trimming: 2 bases; junction bases outside the gene matches: 11. CDR1 DFQATT and CDR2 SNEGSKA come from the germline V gene (reference sequence). The DNA for the CDR3 is TGCAGTGGTAGGGAAACAGGGGGCGTTAACACTGAAGCTTTCTTT. Residues: CSGRETGGVNTEAFF.

This chain connects TRBV7-8 to TRBJ2-4; perhaps D is TRBD1 or TRBD2 (6 bases each). Trimming removed 5 bases at V and 15 bases at J, with 17 bases between. Germline assignment: CDR1 SGHVS and CDR2 FQNEAQ. The CDR3 consists of 12 residues. The CDR3 spells CASSPGGRSWYF. Written as DNA, the CDR3 is TGTGCCAGCAGCCCTGGGGGGCGAAGTTGGTACTTC.

This chain joins TRBV29-1 and TRBJ2-7, with 10 positions matching TRBD1. J gave up 6 bases and V 7 bases, and 6 bases lay outside the gene matches. CDR1 is SQVTM, CDR2 ANQGSEA, per germline. The CDR3 covers 12 residues. This CDR3 is CSALGQGREQYF. DNA for the CDR3: TGCAGCGCTTTGGGACAGGGGCGCGAGCAGTACTTC.

The chain is built from TRBV18 and TRBJ2-7, with TRBD2 matching 9 bases. Germline V gene sequence: CDR1 KGHSH, CDR2 LQKENI. This CDR3 contains 17 residues. V shed 2 bases, J shed 3 bases, and the junction held 11 bases outside the gene matches. CDR3 protein: CASSPADSGGTHYEQYF. CDR3 sequence (DNA): TGTGCCAGCTCACCAGCGGATAGCGGGGGAACCCACTACGAGCAGTACTTC. Variable domain in full (rest from reference TRBV18 and TRBJ2-7): NAGVMQNPRHLVRRRGQEARLRCSPMKGHSHVYWYRQLPEEGLKFMVYLQKENIIDESGMPKERFSAEFPKEGPSILRIQQVVRGDSAAYFCASSPADSGGTHYEQYFGPGTRLTVT.

This clonotype was counted only a few times. This chain links TRBV12-3 or TRBV12-4 with TRBJ1-1; TRBD1 aligns across 9 bases. This CDR3 comprises 14 residues. Unmatched junction bases numbered 3, after V lost 4 bases and J lost 3 bases. The CDR3 loop reads CASSYGTGYTEAFF. In DNA form, the CDR3 reads TGTGCCAGCAGTTACGGGACAGGGTACACTGAAGCTTTCTTT.

This clonotype appeared a few times. The chain employs TRBV11-2 and TRBJ2-2; no reliable D call. The CDR3 sequence is 14 residues long. Germline V CDR1 and CDR2: SGHAT, FQNNGV. The V end was cut by 4 bases, the J end by 4 bases, with 10 bases between. CDR3 DNA: TGTGCCAGCAGCTGGGGTTCCACCACCGGGGAGCTGTTTTTT. It translates to CASSWGSTTGELFF.

This chain connects TRBV29-1 to TRBJ1-2; 11 bases match TRBD1. The germline V gene has CDR1 SQVTM and CDR2 ANQGSEA. V lost 3 bases and J lost 6; bases outside the gene matches: 3. The CDR3 is 13 residues long. The CDR3 region has the DNA TGCAGCGTTGACGGGACAGGGGGGGATGGCTACACCTTC. The encoded protein is CSVDGTGGDGYTF.

This sequence joins TRBV12-3 or TRBV12-4 and TRBJ2-5, with TRBD2 matching 11 bases. CDR3 size: 16 residues. The J segment lost 4 bases and the V segment lost 2 bases, leaving 6 bases of the junction unmatched. CDR3 nucleotides: TGTGCCAGCAGTTTACACATTAGCGGGAGGGGAGAGACCCAGTACTTC. This codes for CASSLHISGRGETQYF.

This clonotype was recorded a few times. The chain joins TRBV5-1 to TRBJ2-5; 8 bases align to TRBD2. The DNA end is more similar to TRBJ2-1, so the J call may be wrong. Germline V gives CDR1 SGHRS, CDR2 YFSETQ. CDR3 length equals 17 residues. The CDR3: CASSLYYSGTLANEQFF. The CDR3 nucleotides are TGCGCCAGCAGCTTGTACTATAGCGGGACCCTGGCCAATGAGCAGTTCTTC.

The sample holds a few counts of this clonotype. The chain has TRBV7-8 and TRBJ2-5; a weak D match, TRBD1 (6 bases). The CDR3 is made up of 15 amino acids. V was trimmed by 5 bases and J by 4 bases, leaving 17 bases between them. The germline V gene has CDR1 SGHVS and CDR2 FQNEAQ. The CDR3 here is CASSRRIGQTETQYF. In DNA, the CDR3 is TGTGCCAGCAGCCGACGGATCGGACAGACAGAGACCCAGTACTTC.

This clonotype was found a few times. The chain carries TRBV27 and TRBJ1-2; 7 nucleotides align to TRBD1. Losses at the gene ends were 6 bases for V and 4 bases for J; bases not matched to a gene: 8. The CDR3 spans 14 residues. Per germline, CDR1 MNHEY and CDR2 SMNVEV (reference sequence). The CDR3 region has the DNA TGTGCCAGCAGCGGAGGGGGCGCAGGCTATGGCTACACCTTC. It is translated as CASSGGGAGYGYTF.

The V and J genes are TRBV3-1 and TRBJ2-2, with TRBD2 as a possible D gene (6 bases). Germline assignment: CDR1 LGHDT and CDR2 YNNKEL (reference sequence). Trimming shortened V by 3 bases and J by 0 bases, and 14 bases separated the two germline ends. This CDR3 is built from 17 residues. This chain's CDR3 is CASSHGFAGTNTGELFF. The CDR3 region has the DNA TGTGCCAGCAGCCACGGGTTTGCGGGAACGAACACCGGGGAGCTGTTTTTT.

There are a few counts of this clonotype. The chain is built from TRBV20-1 and TRBJ2-5, with 11 bases aligning to TRBD2. Germline CDR1 DFQATT, CDR2 SNEGSKA (reference sequence). V lost 1 base to trimming and J lost 1 base; unmatched junction nucleotides: 8. The CDR3 runs to 17 residues. The CDR3 sequence is CSARGSSGGPFQETQYF. CDR3 bases: TGCAGTGCTAGAGGGTCTAGCGGGGGGCCGTTCCAAGAGACCCAGTACTTC.

The chain is built from TRBV6-5 and TRBJ2-5; 15 bases fit TRBD2. This CDR3 has 17 residues. Germline lookup yields CDR1 MNHEY and CDR2 SVGAGI. V was clipped by 2 bases and J by 7 bases; unmatched bases: 8. The CDR3: CASSYGTSGGLQGTQYF. In DNA form, the CDR3 reads TGTGCCAGCAGTTACGGGACTAGCGGGGGGTTGCAGGGGACCCAGTACTTC.

V gene TRBV3-1 combines with J gene TRBJ1-4, with D uncertain. The CDR3 extends over 14 amino acids. From germline, CDR1 is LGHDT and CDR2 YNNKEL (reference sequence). The V gene lost 3 bases and the J gene lost 5 bases, with 10 bases spanning the gap. The CDR3 DNA reads TGTGCCAGCAGCCATCGACGGGAGAATGAAAAACTGTTTTTT. Its translation: CASSHRRENEKLFF.

The V and J genes are TRBV6-2 or TRBV6-3 and TRBJ2-5; D unresolved. The DNA matches TRBJ2-1 better at its end, which makes the J call doubtful. The CDR3 length is 17 residues. The germline CDR1 and CDR2 sequences are MNHEY and SVGEGT. The CDR3: CASSIHSDGPDGNEQFF. In DNA form, the CDR3 reads TGTGCCAGCAGTATACATTCTGACGGGCCCGACGGGAATGAGCAGTTCTTC.

The rearrangement links TRBV10-1 to TRBJ2-7; weak D call: TRBD2 (6 bases). V lost 7 bases and J lost 5, with 21 bases in between. CDR3 size: 15 residues. Germline lookup yields CDR1 WNHNN and CDR2 SYGVQD (reference sequence). CDR3 loop: CASNEGRNTMDEQYF. CDR3 DNA sequence: TGCGCCAGCAATGAAGGGAGGAACACGATGGACGAGCAGTACTTC.

The chain links TRBV28 to TRBJ2-5, with 8 nucleotides matching TRBD1. Germline V gene lookup returns CDR1 MDHEN and CDR2 SYDVKM. CDR3 length: 16 residues. The ends lost 5 bases at V and 1 base at J; junction bases unmatched: 9. Written as DNA, the CDR3 is TGTGCCAGCAGTCTCGGACAGGGACAAATCCAAGAGACCCAGTACTTC. Translating it yields CASSLGQGQIQETQYF.